This is a list of T cell receptor beta chains from one sample in a study of blood T cell repertoires in COVID-19. Sequencing was performed with immunoSEQ multiplex PCR; in TCRdb, only in-frame clones are kept and a portion is missing. The table shows 11,000 to 15,000 clones, with around nine tenths occurring only once. The sequenced sample consisted of peripheral blood. Receptors were obtained from a human donor in a cohort sampled during active COVID-19. CDR3s include the opening cysteine and the closing phenylalanine or tryptophan. The D gene is left open where the match is weak. Where a row states a size, it is once, few, many or the class of an expanded clone; other rows omit it.

V	D	size	J	CDR3	DNA
TRBV7-2	TRBD2	NA	TRBJ2-1	CASTTTSGIGNEQFF	TGTGCCAGCACAACGACTAGCGGGATCGGCAATGAGCAGTTCTTC
TRBV7-8	TRBD1	NA	TRBJ1-4	CASSLLNRGPNEKLFF	TGTGCCAGCAGCTTGCTAAACAGGGGGCCTAATGAAAAACTGTTTTTT
TRBV5-1	TRBD2	once	TRBJ2-5	CASSLGLAGETQYF	TGCGCCAGCAGCTTGGGGCTAGCGGGAGAGACCCAGTACTTC
TRBV5-1	TRBD2	few	TRBJ2-3	CASSPAGRAGDTDTQYF	TGCGCCAGCAGCCCGGCAGGACGGGCGGGGGACACAGATACGCAGTATTTT
TRBV18	NA	NA	TRBJ2-7	CASSPRDSSYEQYF	TGTGCCAGCTCACCGCGGGACAGCTCCTACGAGCAGTACTTC
TRBV24-1	NA	NA	TRBJ2-2	CATQDSLNTGELFF	TGTGCCACCCAAGATAGCCTGAACACCGGGGAGCTGTTTTTT
TRBV27	NA	NA	TRBJ1-1	CASADAGDTEAFF	TGTGCCAGCGCCGATGCAGGGGACACTGAAGCTTTCTTT
TRBV14	NA	NA	TRBJ2-1	CASSQTRSSYNEQFF	TGTGCCAGCAGCCAGACTCGGAGCTCCTACAATGAGCAGTTCTTC
TRBV7-9	NA	NA	TRBJ2-4	CASSLIRLDSKNIQYF	TGTGCCAGCAGCTTAATACGACTAGACTCCAAAAACATTCAGTACTTC
TRBV7-9	TRBD1	NA	TRBJ1-1	CASSLVTGVNTEAFF	TGTGCCAGCAGCTTAGTAACAGGGGTGAACACTGAAGCTTTCTTT
TRBV7-2	TRBD1	NA	TRBJ2-7	CASSPRQGANEQYF	TGTGCCAGCAGCCCTCGACAGGGGGCTAACGAGCAGTACTTC
TRBV19	NA	NA	TRBJ1-1	CASSPYNTEAFF	TGTGCCAGTAGCCCCTACAACACTGAAGCTTTCTTT
TRBV19	NA	NA	TRBJ1-1	CASSIVTTTEAFF	TGTGCCAGTAGTATTGTTACTACCACTGAAGCTTTCTTT
TRBV5-1	TRBD1	NA	TRBJ2-7	CASSSTLGDRIF	TGCGCCAGCAGCTCGACGCTTGGGGACAGGATTTTC
TRBV28	TRBD1	NA	TRBJ1-1	CASSLTGALGTEAFF	TGTGCCAGCAGTTTAACAGGGGCTTTGGGCACTGAAGCTTTCTTT